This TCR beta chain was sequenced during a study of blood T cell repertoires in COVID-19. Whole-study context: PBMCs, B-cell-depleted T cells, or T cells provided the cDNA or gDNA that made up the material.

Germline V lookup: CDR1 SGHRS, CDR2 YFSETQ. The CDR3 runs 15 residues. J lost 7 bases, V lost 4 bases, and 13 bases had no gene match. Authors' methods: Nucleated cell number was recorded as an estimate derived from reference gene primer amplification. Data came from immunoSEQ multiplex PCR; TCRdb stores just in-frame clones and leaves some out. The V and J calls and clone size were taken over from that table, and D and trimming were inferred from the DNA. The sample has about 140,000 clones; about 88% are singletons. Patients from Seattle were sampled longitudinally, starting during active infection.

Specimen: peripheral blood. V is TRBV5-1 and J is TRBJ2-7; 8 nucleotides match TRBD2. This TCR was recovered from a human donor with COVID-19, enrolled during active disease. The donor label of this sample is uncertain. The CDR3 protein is CASSRGGKLAGEQYF. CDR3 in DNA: TGCGCCAGCAGCCGGGGGGGAAAGCTTGCTGGAGAGCAGTACTTC.